The entry that follows covers one T cell receptor beta chain sequence. No antigen is known for it. Primers: 60 Vbeta forward and 13 Jbeta reverse. Clones were sequenced by immunoSEQ multiplex PCR, and TCRdb holds only the in-frame ones, with some missing. The sample contains under 200,000 clones, roughly 82% of which appear only once. This sample was taken from a study of cytomegalovirus exposure and HLA in healthy donors. Whole-study results and caveats: Presence/absence analyses assumed roughly uniform sequencing depth across donors, which may not hold. V- and J-gene trimming in TCR beta was tied to a missense DCLRE1C variant by an analysis performed later. Reports indicated that the classifier achieved high specificity and sensitivity in diagnosing cytomegalovirus status. The sole available immune exposure information was CMV serostatus.

Trimming at V came to 1 base and at J to 7 bases, leaving 8 bases not matched to a gene. This CDR3 has 15 residues. Germline V gene data show CDR1 as MDHEN and CDR2 as SYDVKM. The sequence derives from a girl aged 5-17 years in good health and CMV-seropositive. Sequenced input: PBMCs. V is TRBV28 and J is TRBJ1-2; 8 nucleotides match TRBD1. This CDR3 is CASSLFAGGGGGYTF. The CDR3 nucleotides read TGTGCCAGCAGTTTATTCGCAGGGGGCGGGGGTGGCTACACCTTC.